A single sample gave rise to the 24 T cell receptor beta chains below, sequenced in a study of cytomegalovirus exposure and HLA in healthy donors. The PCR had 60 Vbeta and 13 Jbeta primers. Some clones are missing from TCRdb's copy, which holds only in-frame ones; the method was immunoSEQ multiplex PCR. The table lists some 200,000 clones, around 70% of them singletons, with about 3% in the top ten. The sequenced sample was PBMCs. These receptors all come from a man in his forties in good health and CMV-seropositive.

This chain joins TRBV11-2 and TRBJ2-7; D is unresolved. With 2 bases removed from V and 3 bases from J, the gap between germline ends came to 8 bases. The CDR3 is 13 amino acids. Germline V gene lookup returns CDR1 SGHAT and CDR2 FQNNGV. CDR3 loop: CASSLRDFYEQYF. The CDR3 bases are TGTGCCAGCAGCTTAAGAGACTTCTACGAGCAGTACTTC.

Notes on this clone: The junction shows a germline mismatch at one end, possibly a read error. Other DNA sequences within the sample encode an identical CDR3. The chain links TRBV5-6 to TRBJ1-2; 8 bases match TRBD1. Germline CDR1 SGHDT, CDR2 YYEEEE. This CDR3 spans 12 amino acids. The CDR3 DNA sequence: TGCGCCAGCAGCCCGGACAGGGTTGGCTACACCTTC. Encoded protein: CASSPDRVGYTF.

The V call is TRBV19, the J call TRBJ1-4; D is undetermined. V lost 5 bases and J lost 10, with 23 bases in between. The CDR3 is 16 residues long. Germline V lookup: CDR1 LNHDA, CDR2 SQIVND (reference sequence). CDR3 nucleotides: TGTGCCAGTAGTCCGAGAACCGACTCCTCAGCTGGAAAACTGTTTTTT. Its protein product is CASSPRTDSSAGKLFF. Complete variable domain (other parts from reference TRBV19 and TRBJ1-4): DGGITQSPKYLFRKEGQNVTLSCEQNLNHDAMYWYRQDPGQGLRLIYYSQIVNDFQKGDIAEGYSVSREKKESFPLTVTSAQKNPTAFYLCASSPRTDSSAGKLFFGSGTQLSVL.

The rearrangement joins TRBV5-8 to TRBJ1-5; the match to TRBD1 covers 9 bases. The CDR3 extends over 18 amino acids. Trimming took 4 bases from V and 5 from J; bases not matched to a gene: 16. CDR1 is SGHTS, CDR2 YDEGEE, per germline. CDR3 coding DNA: TGTGCCAGCAGCACGGGTCCCGGGACAGGGTTACTTTATCAGCCCCAGCATTTT. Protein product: CASSTGPGTGLLYQPQHF.

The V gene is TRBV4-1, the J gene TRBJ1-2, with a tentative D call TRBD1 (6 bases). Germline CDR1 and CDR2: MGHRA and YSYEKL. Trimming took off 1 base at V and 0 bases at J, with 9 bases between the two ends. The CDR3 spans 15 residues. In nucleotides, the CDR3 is TGCGCCAGCAGCCAAGTACAGGGTCCTAACTATGGCTACACCTTC. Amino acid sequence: CASSQVQGPNYGYTF.

CDR3 loop: CASSQRDEQFF. CDR3 nucleotides: TGTGCCAGCAGCCAGCGAGACGAGCAGTTCTTC. This chain uses TRBV7-9 with TRBJ2-1, with D uncertain. V shed 5 bases and J shed 10 bases, with 9 bases lying between them. The CDR3 is 11 residues long. Germline V gives CDR1 SEHNR, CDR2 FQNEAQ (reference sequence). Together with reference TRBV7-9 and TRBJ2-1, the CDR3 gives the full variable domain: DTGVSQNPRHKITKRGQNVTFRCDPISEHNRLYWYRQTLGQGPEFLTYFQNEAQLEKSRLLSDRFSAERPKGSFSTLEIQRTEQGDSAMYLCASSQRDEQFFGPGTRLTVL.

In DNA, the CDR3 is TGCGCCAGCAGCTTGGGGGGGACTCCTGAAGCTTTCTTT. Translation: CASSLGGTPEAFF. The chain recombines TRBV5-1 with TRBJ1-1; tentative D call: TRBD1 (5 bases). Deletions cut 0 bases from V and 6 bases from J, with 9 bases between. The CDR3 extends over 13 amino acids. Germline V gene lookup returns CDR1 SGHRS and CDR2 YFSETQ.

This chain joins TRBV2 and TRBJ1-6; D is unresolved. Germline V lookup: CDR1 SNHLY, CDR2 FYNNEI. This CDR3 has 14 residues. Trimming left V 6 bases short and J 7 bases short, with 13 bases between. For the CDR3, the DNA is TGTGCCAGCAGATCTCCGGGAAAGAATTCACCCCTCCACTTT. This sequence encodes CASRSPGKNSPLHF.

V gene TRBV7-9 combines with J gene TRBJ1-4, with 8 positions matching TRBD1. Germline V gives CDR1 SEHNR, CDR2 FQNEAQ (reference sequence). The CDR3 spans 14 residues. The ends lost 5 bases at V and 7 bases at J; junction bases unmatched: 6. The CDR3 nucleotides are TGTGCCAGCAGCATGGACAGGGTGGGTGAAAAACTGTTTTTT. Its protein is CASSMDRVGEKLFF.

CDR3: CASSASGGANEQFF. In nucleotides, the CDR3 is TGTGCCAGCAGTGCTAGCGGGGGGGCCAATGAGCAGTTCTTC. The V call is TRBV6-4, the J call TRBJ2-1, with 12 bases aligning to TRBD2. Germline CDR1 reads MRHNA; CDR2 reads SNTAGT. V was clipped by 4 bases and J by 6 bases; unmatched bases: 1. The CDR3 totals 14 residues.

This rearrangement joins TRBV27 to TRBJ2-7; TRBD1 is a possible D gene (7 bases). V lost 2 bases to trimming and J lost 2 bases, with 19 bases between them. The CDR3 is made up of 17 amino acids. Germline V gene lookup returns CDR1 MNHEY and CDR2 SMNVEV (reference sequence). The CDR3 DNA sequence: TGTGCCAGCAGTTTAAGTAACCCTCAGGGGGGTACCTACGAGCAGTACTTC. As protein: CASSLSNPQGGTYEQYF.

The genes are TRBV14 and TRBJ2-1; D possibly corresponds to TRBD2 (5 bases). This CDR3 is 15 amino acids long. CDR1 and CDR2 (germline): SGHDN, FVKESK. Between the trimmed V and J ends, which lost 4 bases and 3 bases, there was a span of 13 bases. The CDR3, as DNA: TGTGCCAGCAGCCCCCAGGTAGCGTACTACAATGAGCAGTTCTTC. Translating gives CASSPQVAYYNEQFF.

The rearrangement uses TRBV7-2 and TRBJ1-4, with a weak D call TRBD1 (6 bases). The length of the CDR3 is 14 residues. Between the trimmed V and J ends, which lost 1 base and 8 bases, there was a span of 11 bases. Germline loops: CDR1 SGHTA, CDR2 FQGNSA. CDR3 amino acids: CASSLVQGDEKLFF. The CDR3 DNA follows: TGTGCCAGCAGCTTAGTACAGGGTGACGAAAAACTGTTTTTT.

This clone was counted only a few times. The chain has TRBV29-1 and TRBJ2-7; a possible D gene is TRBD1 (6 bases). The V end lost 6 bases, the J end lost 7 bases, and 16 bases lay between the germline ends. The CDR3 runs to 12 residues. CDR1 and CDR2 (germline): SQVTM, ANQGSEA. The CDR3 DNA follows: TGCAGCGTAATGACAGGATTGGGTGAGCAGTACTTC. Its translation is CSVMTGLGEQYF.

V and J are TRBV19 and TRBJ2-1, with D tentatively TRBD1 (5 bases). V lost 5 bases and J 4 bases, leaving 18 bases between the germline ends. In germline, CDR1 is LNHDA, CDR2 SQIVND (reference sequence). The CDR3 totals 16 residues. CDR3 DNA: TGTGCCAGTAGTCCCTTCCCCAGCGACAGATACAATGAGCAGTTCTTC. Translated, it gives CASSPFPSDRYNEQFF. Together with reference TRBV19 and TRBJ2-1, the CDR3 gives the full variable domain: DGGITQSPKYLFRKEGQNVTLSCEQNLNHDAMYWYRQDPGQGLRLIYYSQIVNDFQKGDIAEGYSVSREKKESFPLTVTSAQKNPTAFYLCASSPFPSDRYNEQFFGPGTRLTVL.

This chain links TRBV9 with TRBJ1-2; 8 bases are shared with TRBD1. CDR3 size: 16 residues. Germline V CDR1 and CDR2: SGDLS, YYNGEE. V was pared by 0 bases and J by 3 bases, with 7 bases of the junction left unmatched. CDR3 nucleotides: TGTGCCAGCAGCGTAGCGGCAGGGGGCTATGACTATGGCTACACCTTC. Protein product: CASSVAAGGYDYGYTF.

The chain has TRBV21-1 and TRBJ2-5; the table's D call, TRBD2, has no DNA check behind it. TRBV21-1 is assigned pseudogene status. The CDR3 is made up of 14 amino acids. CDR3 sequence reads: CASSKAAAQETQYF. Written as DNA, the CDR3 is TGTGCCAGCAGCAAAGCTGCCGCGCAAGAGACCCAGTACTTC.

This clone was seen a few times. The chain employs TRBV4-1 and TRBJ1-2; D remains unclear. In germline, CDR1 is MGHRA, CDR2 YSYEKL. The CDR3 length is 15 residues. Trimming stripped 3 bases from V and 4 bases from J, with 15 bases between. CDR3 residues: CASSHPPAGSYGYTF. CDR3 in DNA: TGCGCCAGCAGCCATCCACCGGCGGGGAGCTATGGCTACACCTTC.

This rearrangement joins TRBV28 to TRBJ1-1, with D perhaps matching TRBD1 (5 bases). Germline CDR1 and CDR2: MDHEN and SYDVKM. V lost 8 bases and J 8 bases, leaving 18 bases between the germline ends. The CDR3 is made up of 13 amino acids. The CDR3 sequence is CASLIFGAPEAFF. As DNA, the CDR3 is TGTGCCAGCCTGATCTTTGGGGCACCGGAAGCTTTCTTT.

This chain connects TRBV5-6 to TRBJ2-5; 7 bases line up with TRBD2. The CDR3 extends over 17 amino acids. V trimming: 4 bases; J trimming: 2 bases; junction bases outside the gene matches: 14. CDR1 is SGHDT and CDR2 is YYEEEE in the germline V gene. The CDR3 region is CASSPGWGSGAQETQYF. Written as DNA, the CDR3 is TGTGCCAGCAGCCCCGGGTGGGGGAGCGGGGCTCAAGAGACCCAGTACTTC.

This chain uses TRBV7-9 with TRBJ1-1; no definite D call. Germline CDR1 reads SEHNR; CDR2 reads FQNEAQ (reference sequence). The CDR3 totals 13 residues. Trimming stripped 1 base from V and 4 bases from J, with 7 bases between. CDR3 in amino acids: CASSLEWSTEAFF. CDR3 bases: TGTGCCAGCAGCTTAGAGTGGAGCACTGAAGCTTTCTTT.

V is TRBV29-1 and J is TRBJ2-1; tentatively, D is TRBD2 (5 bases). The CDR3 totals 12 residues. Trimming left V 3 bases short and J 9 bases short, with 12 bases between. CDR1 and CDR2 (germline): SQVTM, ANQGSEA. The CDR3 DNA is TGCAGCGTTGAGAGGGCAGTTGCTGAGCAGTTCTTC. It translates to CSVERAVAEQFF.

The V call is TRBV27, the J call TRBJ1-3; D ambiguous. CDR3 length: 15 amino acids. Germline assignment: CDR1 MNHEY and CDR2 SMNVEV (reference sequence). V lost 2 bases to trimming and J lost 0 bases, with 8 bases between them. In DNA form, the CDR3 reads TGTGCCAGCAGTTTACGGGGAAACTCTGGAAACACCATATATTTT. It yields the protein CASSLRGNSGNTIYF.

CDR3 sequence: CASSPWGAGNTIYF. CDR3 DNA sequence: TGTGCCAGCAGCCCCTGGGGAGCTGGAAACACCATATATTTT. This chain joins TRBV5-6 and TRBJ1-3; D not resolved. This CDR3 has 14 residues. Germline CDR1 and CDR2: SGHDT and YYEEEE. V lost 4 bases to trimming and J lost 2 bases, with 10 bases between them.